The clone carrying this T cell receptor (beta chain) was found a few times. What it recognizes is unknown. Of the isolated RNA, all was reverse transcribed, and so the sequenced material was expressed TCRB transcripts. Using immunoSEQ multiplex PCR, the repertoire was profiled, and TCRdb retains in-frame clones only, with some absent. The table includes 150,000 to 200,000 clones, roughly 8% detected once. These data belong to a study of beta chain features in type 1 diabetes. Broader study findings: Any HLA type influence on TCRB rearrangement was left unresolved here. TCRB CDR3s from Type 1 diabetes patients were moderately but significantly shorter in all four CD4+ subsets. Equally in patients and controls, shorter templates might have been favored by PCR. VDJ junctions from type 1 diabetes patients carried fewer insertions and larger deletions.

Trimming shortened V by 5 bases and J by 0 bases, and 8 bases separated the two germline ends. CDR1 and CDR2 (germline): KGHSH, LQKENI. This CDR3 has 14 amino acids. Purity above 98% was achieved in all sorted populations. This TCR came from a man aged 18 to 30 with type 1 diabetes. This chain connects TRBV18 to TRBJ2-4, with D uncertain. The sample was central memory CD4+ T cells from blood. CDR3 sequence (DNA): TGTGCCAGCTCAACGGAGATAGCCAAAAACATTCAGTACTTC. Amino acid sequence: CASSTEIAKNIQYF.